Following are 13 T cell receptor beta chains from one sample sequenced in a study of blood T cell repertoires in COVID-19. TCRdb's table, derived via immunoSEQ multiplex PCR, lists solely in-frame clones and lacks some. Seen here are approximately 350,000 clones, approximately 84% observed once, and the top ten hold 2.5% to 3%. The sequencing input was PBMCs or T cells enriched from blood (not recorded which). The origin of the receptors is a woman aged 25-40 years who had recovered from COVID-19.

This rearrangement joins TRBV5-1 to TRBJ2-7; 8 bases match TRBD2. The CDR3 spans 14 residues. V lost 0 bases, J lost 7 bases, and 6 bases stayed unmatched. The germline V gene has CDR1 SGHRS and CDR2 YFSETQ. The CDR3 coding sequence is TGCGCCAGCAGCTTGGGTAGCGGGGTTGAAGAGCAGTACTTC. It is translated as CASSLGSGVEEQYF.

The rearrangement uses TRBV2 and TRBJ2-1; 10 bases match TRBD2. CDR3 length: 17 residues. J was trimmed by 0 bases and V by 2 bases; bases with no gene match: 4. Germline V CDR1 and CDR2: SNHLY, FYNNEI. The CDR3 reads CASSESAGGLSYNEQFF. CDR3 in DNA: TGTGCCAGCAGTGAATCAGCGGGGGGGCTCTCCTACAATGAGCAGTTCTTC.

The genes are TRBV19 and TRBJ1-4; no clear D. The V end was cut by 7 bases, the J end by 0 bases, with 3 bases between. Germline lookup yields CDR1 LNHDA and CDR2 SQIVND (reference sequence). The CDR3 runs 12 residues. The CDR3 bases are TGTGCCAGTACTGCAACTAATGAAAAACTGTTTTTT. This translates into CASTATNEKLFF.

This chain connects TRBV11-2 to TRBJ2-7; tentatively, D is TRBD2 (5 bases). V was pared by 0 bases and J by 11 bases, with 11 bases between. Germline assignment: CDR1 SGHAT and CDR2 FQNNGV. This CDR3 spans 12 amino acids. The CDR3 DNA follows: TGTGCCAGCAGCTTAGAATATGAGGAGGAGTACTTC. This gives the protein CASSLEYEEEYF.

The CDR3 DNA sequence: TGTGCCAGCACGGGTTCTCGATCCACAGATACGCAGTATTTT. This gives the protein CASTGSRSTDTQYF. This chain links TRBV2 with TRBJ2-3; D not resolved. Germline CDR1 reads SNHLY; CDR2 reads FYNNEI. Trimming shortened V by 7 bases and J by 2 bases, and 13 bases separated the two germline ends. The CDR3 is 14 residues long.

This chain joins TRBV6-5 and TRBJ1-1; the D gene is possibly TRBD1 (5 bases). Germline V CDR1 and CDR2: MNHEY, SVGAGI. The CDR3 consists of 13 residues. V lost 4 bases and J lost 3, with 9 bases in between. The CDR3 nucleotides read TGTGCCAGCAGTTTCAGGGTCGACACTGAAGCTTTCTTT. As protein: CASSFRVDTEAFF.

The chain carries TRBV9 and TRBJ1-6; TRBD1 agrees at 10 bases. Trimming cost V 4 bases and J 6 bases; bases outside gene matches: 7. Germline loops: CDR1 SGDLS, CDR2 YYNGEE. This CDR3 region has 16 residues. CDR3 region: CASSSGTGVTNSPLHF. Here the CDR3 DNA reads TGTGCCAGCAGCTCCGGGACAGGGGTTACTAATTCACCCCTCCACTTT.

The V and J genes are TRBV19 and TRBJ1-4, with D perhaps TRBD1 (6 bases). The CDR3 is 15 amino acids. V was clipped by 1 base and J by 8 bases, with 14 bases between them. In germline, CDR1 is LNHDA, CDR2 SQIVND (reference sequence). In DNA, the CDR3 is TGTGCCAGTAGTATAGTGCACAGGGATGGGGAAAAACTGTTTTTT. This encodes CASSIVHRDGEKLFF.

The V gene is TRBV19, the J gene TRBJ1-5; D gene unclear. Trimming cost V 6 bases and J 2 bases, with 8 bases left between them. The CDR3 extends over 13 amino acids. Per the germline V gene, CDR1 is LNHDA and CDR2 is SQIVND (reference sequence). The CDR3 sequence is CASSKAGNQPQHF. As DNA, the CDR3 is TGTGCCAGTAGCAAGGCGGGCAATCAGCCCCAGCATTTT.

V and J are TRBV6-5 and TRBJ1-1; 7 nucleotides match TRBD1. Germline V gives CDR1 MNHEY, CDR2 SVGAGI. CDR3 length equals 14 residues. V dropped 6 bases and J dropped 4; count of bases not matched to a gene: 8. The CDR3 sequence is CASRLYRQGTEAFF. The CDR3 DNA sequence: TGTGCCAGCAGGCTCTATAGACAGGGCACTGAAGCTTTCTTT.

The V call is TRBV28, the J call TRBJ2-7, with D perhaps TRBD1 (5 bases). CDR1 and CDR2 (germline): MDHEN, SYDVKM. V dropped 7 bases and J dropped 0 bases, with 19 bases sitting between them. The CDR3 totals 16 residues. The CDR3 bases are TGTGCCAGCACCCCTACCCGACAGTCGAGCTCCTACGAGCAGTACTTC. It specifies CASTPTRQSSSYEQYF.

This clone showed up just a few times. This chain links TRBV10-3 with TRBJ2-2, with a weak D call TRBD2 (5 bases). This CDR3 is 13 amino acids long. Germline loops: CDR1 ENHRY, CDR2 SYGVKD. V was cut by 5 bases and J by 5 bases, with 9 bases left in between. The CDR3 reads CAISTRDTGELFF. The CDR3 coding sequence is TGTGCCATCAGTACTAGAGATACCGGGGAGCTGTTTTTT.

The chain joins TRBV19 to TRBJ1-1; maybe TRBD1 (6 bases). CDR1 LNHDA and CDR2 SQIVND come from the germline V gene (reference sequence). The germline V and J ends were trimmed by 4 bases and 8 bases, with 8 bases remaining between them. The CDR3 consists of 11 residues. The CDR3 DNA follows: TGTGCCAGTAGTAACACAGGGGAAGCTTTCTTT. Its translation: CASSNTGEAFF. Complete variable domain (other parts from reference TRBV19 and TRBJ1-1): DGGITQSPKYLFRKEGQNVTLSCEQNLNHDAMYWYRQDPGQGLRLIYYSQIVNDFQKGDIAEGYSVSREKKESFPLTVTSAQKNPTAFYLCASSNTGEAFFGQGTRLTVV.